A single sample gave rise to the 20 T cell receptor beta chains below, sequenced in a study of cytomegalovirus exposure and HLA in healthy donors. Profiled with immunoSEQ multiplex PCR; TCRdb holds only in-frame clones, not every one. Altogether about 110,000 clones are present, 90% to 97% being singletons, with the ten largest covering roughly 0.66%. Sequencing used PBMCs. These receptors came from a woman under 30 in good health and CMV-seronegative.

This chain uses TRBV15 with TRBJ1-5; 9 bases line up with TRBD1. The CDR3 runs to 17 residues. The germline V gene encodes CDR1 LNHNV and CDR2 YYDKDF (reference sequence). Trimming at V came to 6 bases and at J to 1 base, leaving 10 bases not matched to a gene. This CDR3 is CATRDRGWISSNQPQHF. CDR3 nucleotides: TGTGCCACCAGGGACAGGGGATGGATTAGCAGCAATCAGCCCCAGCATTTT.

V gene TRBV9 combines with J gene TRBJ1-1; the D gene is possibly TRBD1 (6 bases). V shed 4 bases and J shed 8 bases, with 12 bases lying between them. Germline CDR1 and CDR2: SGDLS and YYNGEE. The CDR3 is made up of 12 amino acids. The CDR3 reads CASSTGSAEAFF. CDR3 in DNA: TGTGCCAGCAGCACAGGGTCCGCGGAAGCTTTCTTT.

This clone has just one count. The rearrangement uses TRBV12-5 and TRBJ2-1; D might be TRBD1 (7 bases). Looked up from germline, CDR1 is LGHNT and CDR2 is FRNRAP. The length of the CDR3 is 16 residues. V lost 5 bases to trimming and J lost 3 bases, with 17 bases between them. The chain's CDR3 is CASGRLQGGIYNEQFF. The CDR3, as DNA: TGTGCTAGTGGTCGTCTCCAGGGGGGCATCTACAATGAGCAGTTCTTC.

This sequence joins TRBV18 and TRBJ1-1; the D gene is possibly TRBD1 (5 bases). This CDR3 spans 15 amino acids. V lost 3 bases to trimming and J lost 4 bases, with 15 bases between them. CDR1 KGHSH and CDR2 LQKENI come from the germline V gene. CDR3: CASSPVVGVGTEAFF. The CDR3, as DNA: TGTGCCAGCTCACCGGTCGTAGGGGTTGGCACTGAAGCTTTCTTT.

The V and J genes are TRBV28 and TRBJ2-5; 10 nucleotides match TRBD1. J lost 0 bases, V lost 5 bases, and 12 bases had no gene match. The CDR3 sequence is 18 residues long. CDR1 is MDHEN, CDR2 SYDVKM, per germline. The CDR3 DNA reads TGTGCCAGCAGTCCGGAGACAGGGGGCACTTCATACCAAGAGACCCAGTACTTC. It translates to CASSPETGGTSYQETQYF. The full variable domain, in which reference TRBV28 and TRBJ2-5 provide the parts outside the CDR3, is DVKVTQSSRYLVKRTGEKVFLECVQDMDHENMFWYRQDPGLGLRLIYFSYDVKMKEKGDIPEGYSVSREKKERFSLILESASTNQTSMYLCASSPETGGTSYQETQYFGPGTRLLVL.

CDR3 loop: CASRPQGAIRKQYF. The DNA for the CDR3 is TGTGCCAGCAGACCCCAGGGGGCGATACGTAAGCAGTACTTC. This rearrangement joins TRBV6-7 to TRBJ2-7, with 8 bases matching TRBD1. TRBV6-7 is recorded as an ORF, its role being uncertain. The CDR3 consists of 14 residues. Germline trimming cut 6 bases from V and 8 bases from J; bases unmatched to any gene: 12.

A few counts support this clone. The chain is built from TRBV28 and TRBJ1-5; maybe TRBD1 (5 bases). Germline assignment: CDR1 MDHEN and CDR2 SYDVKM. CDR3 length equals 17 residues. Trimming took 1 base from V and 0 from J, leaving 13 bases between them. CDR3 loop: CASSLFRQRNSNQPQHF. The CDR3 DNA follows: TGTGCCAGCAGTTTATTTAGACAGAGGAATAGCAATCAGCCCCAGCATTTT.

The chain uses TRBV4-3 and TRBJ2-7, with TRBD2 identical over 9 bases. This CDR3 is 14 amino acids long. J was trimmed by 6 bases and V by 4 bases; bases with no gene match: 7. CDR1 and CDR2 (germline): LGHNA, YSLEER. The CDR3: CASSRQGLAGEQYF. The CDR3 nucleotides are TGCGCCAGCAGCCGACAGGGACTAGCAGGCGAGCAGTACTTC.

The rearrangement uses TRBV6-6 and TRBJ1-5, with 7 positions matching TRBD1. After removal of 6 bases from V and 3 bases from J, the junction contained 5 bases not matched to a gene. Germline V gene data show CDR1 as MNHNY and CDR2 as SVGAGI (reference sequence). The CDR3 consists of 14 residues. The CDR3 is CASSQGTVNQPQHF. In DNA form, the CDR3 reads TGTGCCAGCAGCCAAGGGACAGTCAATCAGCCCCAGCATTTT.

The rearrangement links TRBV7-9 to TRBJ2-1; D gene ambiguous. Trimming pared 4 bases from V and 0 bases from J, leaving 16 bases between. This CDR3 has 17 residues. In germline, CDR1 is SEHNR, CDR2 FQNEAQ (reference sequence). The CDR3 here is CASSSKTDRLSYNEQFF. CDR3 bases: TGTGCCAGCAGCTCGAAGACTGACCGCCTCTCCTACAATGAGCAGTTCTTC.

In this sample, this clone turned up a few times. V is TRBV19 and J is TRBJ2-2; TRBD1 matches 8 bases. The junction had 5 bases not matched to a gene; V was cut back by 5 bases and J by 0 bases. There are 16 residues in the CDR3. Germline-derived CDR1 and CDR2 are LNHDA and SQIVND (reference sequence). CDR3 sequence: CASSDRGGSNTGELFF. In DNA form, the CDR3 reads TGTGCCAGTAGTGACAGGGGTGGATCGAACACCGGGGAGCTGTTTTTT.

This clone appeared a few times. The chain joins TRBV6-1 to TRBJ2-1, with a weak D call TRBD2 (7 bases). CDR3 size: 19 residues. The V end was cut by 6 bases, the J end by 7 bases, with 31 bases between. The germline V gene encodes CDR1 MNHNS and CDR2 SASEGT. For the CDR3, the DNA is TGTGCCAGCAGCGAAATGGGAGGATCTTGGTGGGGGGGCGGGAATGAGCAGTTCTTC. Translated: CASSEMGGSWWGGGNEQFF.

CDR3 DNA: TGTGCCAGCAGCCCCCATCACAAAGCGGACAGGGCTAACTATGGCTACACCTTC. Translated, it gives CASSPHHKADRANYGYTF. J is TRBJ1-2 and V is TRBV9, with TRBD1 matching 8 bases. Per germline, CDR1 SGDLS and CDR2 YYNGEE. Trimming cost V 4 bases and J 0 bases; bases outside gene matches: 14. The CDR3 sequence is 18 residues long.

This clone was seen just once. In nucleotides, the CDR3 is TGTGCCAGCAGTTACGGAGGGAGCTCTGGGGCCAACGTCCTGACTTTC. Its translation is CASSYGGSSGANVLTF. The chain employs TRBV6-5 and TRBJ2-6, with D perhaps matching TRBD2 (6 bases). V shed 2 bases and J shed 0 bases, with 8 bases lying between them. The germline CDR1 and CDR2 sequences are MNHEY and SVGAGI. This CDR3 has 16 residues.

The chain couples TRBV6-1 to TRBJ1-2, with 7 nucleotides matching TRBD1. The CDR3 length is 15 residues. The V and J ends lost 6 bases and 0 bases, in that order; junction bases with no gene match: 7. Per the germline V gene, CDR1 is MNHNS and CDR2 is SASEGT. The CDR3 region is CASRRDREANYGYTF. For the CDR3, the DNA is TGTGCCAGCAGGCGCGACAGGGAAGCTAACTATGGCTACACCTTC.

This sequence joins TRBV7-7 and TRBJ1-2; possible D gene TRBD1, 6 bases. CDR1 and CDR2 (germline): SSHAT, FNYEAQ (reference sequence). The CDR3 has 14 amino acids. The CDR3 protein is CAGNRDTGNYGYTF. The CDR3 coding sequence is TGTGCTGGCAACCGGGACACCGGTAACTATGGCTACACCTTC.

The chain employs TRBV5-1 and TRBJ1-3; TRBD1 matches 9 bases. The CDR3 totals 16 residues. J gave up 0 bases and V 3 bases, and 4 bases lay outside the gene matches. Germline V gives CDR1 SGHRS, CDR2 YFSETQ. The CDR3 reads CASSWGTGPSGNTIYF. CDR3 in DNA: TGCGCCAGCAGCTGGGGGACAGGGCCCTCTGGAAACACCATATATTTT.

This clone was counted a single time. The chain carries TRBV18 and TRBJ1-2; D is perhaps TRBD1 (5 bases). The germline V and J ends were trimmed by 4 bases and 6 bases, with 18 bases remaining between them. The CDR3 consists of 15 residues. The germline V gene encodes CDR1 KGHSH and CDR2 LQKENI. The CDR3 region is CASSLLVGLMDGYTF. The DNA for the CDR3 is TGTGCCAGCTCACTCCTTGTGGGGCTCATGGATGGCTACACCTTC.

J is TRBJ1-1 and V is TRBV7-2, with 7 bases matching TRBD1. V dropped 3 bases and J dropped 0; count of bases not matched to a gene: 4. Germline lookup yields CDR1 SGHTA and CDR2 FQGNSA. This CDR3 has 15 amino acids. The CDR3 loop is CASSFAGGMNTEAFF. The CDR3 DNA reads TGTGCCAGCAGCTTCGCAGGGGGTATGAACACTGAAGCTTTCTTT.

V is TRBV7-9 and J is TRBJ1-5, with D perhaps matching TRBD1 (5 bases). This CDR3 has 14 amino acids. The ends were cut back, 5 bases at V and 1 base at J, with 9 bases in the middle. CDR1 SEHNR and CDR2 FQNEAQ come from the germline V gene (reference sequence). The chain's CDR3 is CASSPGGSNQPQHF. Here the CDR3 DNA reads TGTGCCAGCAGCCCCGGGGGGAGCAATCAGCCCCAGCATTTT. The full variable domain, completed using reference TRBV7-9 and TRBJ1-5, is DTGVSQNPRHKITKRGQNVTFRCDPISEHNRLYWYRQTLGQGPEFLTYFQNEAQLEKSRLLSDRFSAERPKGSFSTLEIQRTEQGDSAMYLCASSPGGSNQPQHFGDGTRLSIL.